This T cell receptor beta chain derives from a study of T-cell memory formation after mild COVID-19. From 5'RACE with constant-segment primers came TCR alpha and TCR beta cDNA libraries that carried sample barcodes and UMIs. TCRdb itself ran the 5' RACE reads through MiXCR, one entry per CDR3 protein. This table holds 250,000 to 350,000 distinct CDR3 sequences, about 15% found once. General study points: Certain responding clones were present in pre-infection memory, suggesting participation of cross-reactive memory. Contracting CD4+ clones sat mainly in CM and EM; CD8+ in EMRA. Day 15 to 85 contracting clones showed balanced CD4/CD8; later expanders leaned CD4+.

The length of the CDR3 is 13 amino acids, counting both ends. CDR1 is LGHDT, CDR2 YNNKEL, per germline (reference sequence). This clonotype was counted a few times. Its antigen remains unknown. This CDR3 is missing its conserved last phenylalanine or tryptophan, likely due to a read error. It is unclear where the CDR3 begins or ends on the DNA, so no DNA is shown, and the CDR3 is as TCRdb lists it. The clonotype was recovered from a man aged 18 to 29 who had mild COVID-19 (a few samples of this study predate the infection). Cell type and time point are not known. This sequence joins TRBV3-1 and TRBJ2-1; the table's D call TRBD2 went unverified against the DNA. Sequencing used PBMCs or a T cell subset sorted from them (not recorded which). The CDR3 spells CASSQVYSGGATP.